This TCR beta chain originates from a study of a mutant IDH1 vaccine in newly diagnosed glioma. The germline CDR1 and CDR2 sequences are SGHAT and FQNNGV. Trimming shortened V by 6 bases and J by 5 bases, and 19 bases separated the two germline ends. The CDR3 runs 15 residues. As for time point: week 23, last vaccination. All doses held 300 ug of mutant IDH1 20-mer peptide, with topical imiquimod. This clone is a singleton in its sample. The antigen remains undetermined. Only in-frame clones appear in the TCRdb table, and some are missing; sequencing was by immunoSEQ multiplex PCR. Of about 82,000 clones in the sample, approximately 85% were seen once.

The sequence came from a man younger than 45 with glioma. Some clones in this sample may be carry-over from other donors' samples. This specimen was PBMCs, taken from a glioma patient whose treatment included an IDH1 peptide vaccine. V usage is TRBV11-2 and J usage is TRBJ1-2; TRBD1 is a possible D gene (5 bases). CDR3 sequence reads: CASRYLRGSWYGYTF. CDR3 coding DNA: TGTGCCAGCAGATACCTCCGGGGGTCGTGGTATGGCTACACCTTC.